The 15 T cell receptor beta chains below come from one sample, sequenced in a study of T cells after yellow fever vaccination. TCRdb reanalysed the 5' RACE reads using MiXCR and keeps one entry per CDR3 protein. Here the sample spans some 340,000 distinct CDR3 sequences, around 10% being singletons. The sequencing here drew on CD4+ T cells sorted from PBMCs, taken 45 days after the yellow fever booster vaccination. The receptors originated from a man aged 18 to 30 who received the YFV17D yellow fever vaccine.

The DNA for the CDR3 is TGTGCCAGCTCACCACCGGGCTCTAGCTCCTACGAGCAGTACTTC. Its protein is CASSPPGSSSYEQYF. The gene calls are TRBV18 and TRBJ2-7; D is uncertain. Germline V gene data show CDR1 as KGHSH and CDR2 as LQKENI. The CDR3 extends over 15 amino acids. Deletions cut 0 bases from V and 0 bases from J, with 9 bases between.

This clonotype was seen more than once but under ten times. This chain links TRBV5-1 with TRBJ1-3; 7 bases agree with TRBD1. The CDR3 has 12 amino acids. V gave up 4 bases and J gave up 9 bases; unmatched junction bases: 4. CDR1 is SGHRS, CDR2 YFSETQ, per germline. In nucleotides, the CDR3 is TGCGCCAGCAGCGCGACAGGGAGCACCATATATTTT. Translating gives CASSATGSTIYF.

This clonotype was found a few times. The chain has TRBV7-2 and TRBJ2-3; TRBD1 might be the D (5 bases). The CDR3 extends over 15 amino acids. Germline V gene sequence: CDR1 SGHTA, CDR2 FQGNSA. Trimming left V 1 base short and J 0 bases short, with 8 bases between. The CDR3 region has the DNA TGTGCCAGCAGCTTAGACAGGACGAGCACAGATACGCAGTATTTT. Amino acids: CASSLDRTSTDTQYF.

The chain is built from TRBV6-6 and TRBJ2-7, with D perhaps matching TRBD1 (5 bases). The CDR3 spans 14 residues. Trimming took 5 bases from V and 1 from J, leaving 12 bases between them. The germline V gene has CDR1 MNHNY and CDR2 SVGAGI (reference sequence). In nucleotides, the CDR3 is TGTGCCAGCAGTCGCCGACAGAATTCCTACGAGCAGTACGTC. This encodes CASSRRQNSYEQYV.

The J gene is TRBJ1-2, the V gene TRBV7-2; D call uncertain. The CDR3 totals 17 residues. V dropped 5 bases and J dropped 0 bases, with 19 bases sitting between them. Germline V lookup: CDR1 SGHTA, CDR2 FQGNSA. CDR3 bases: TGTGCCAGCAGCCAAAGCCCCGCCCCATACTCTAACTATGGCTACACCTTC. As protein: CASSQSPAPYSNYGYTF.

The CDR3 reads CASSGTGGAIGGYTF. CDR3 coding DNA: TGTGCCAGCAGTGGGACAGGGGGCGCGATTGGTGGCTACACCTTC. The V call is TRBV28, the J call TRBJ1-2; 12 bases line up with TRBD1. J gave up 7 bases and V 5 bases, and 8 bases lay outside the gene matches. The CDR3 is 15 residues long. CDR1 MDHEN and CDR2 SYDVKM come from the germline V gene.

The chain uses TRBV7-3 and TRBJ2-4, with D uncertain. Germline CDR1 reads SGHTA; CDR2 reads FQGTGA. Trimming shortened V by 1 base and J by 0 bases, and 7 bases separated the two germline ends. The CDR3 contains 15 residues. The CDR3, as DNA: TGTGCCAGCAGCTTAAAGTCAGGAGCCAAAAACATTCAGTACTTC. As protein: CASSLKSGAKNIQYF.

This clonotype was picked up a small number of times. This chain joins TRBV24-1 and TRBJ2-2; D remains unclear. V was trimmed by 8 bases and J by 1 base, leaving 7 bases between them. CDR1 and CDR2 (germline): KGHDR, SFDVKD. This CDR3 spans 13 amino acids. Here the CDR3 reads CATNEQNTGELFF. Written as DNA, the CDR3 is TGTGCCACCAATGAACAGAACACCGGGGAGCTGTTTTTT.

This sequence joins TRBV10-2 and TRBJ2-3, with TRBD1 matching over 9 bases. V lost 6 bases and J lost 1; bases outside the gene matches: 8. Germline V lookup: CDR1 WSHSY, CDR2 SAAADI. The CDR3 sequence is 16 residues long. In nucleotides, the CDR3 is TGCGCCAGCAGAAAAAACAGGGGGCAAGGCACAGATACGCAGTATTTT. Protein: CASRKNRGQGTDTQYF.

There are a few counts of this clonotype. Here the CDR3 reads CASIGTGSPYEQYF. The CDR3 region has the DNA TGTGCCAGCATCGGGACAGGGTCCCCCTACGAGCAGTACTTC. The chain combines TRBV6-2 or TRBV6-3 with TRBJ2-7, with 9 nucleotides matching TRBD1. The germline V gene encodes CDR1 MNHEY and CDR2 SVGEGT. CDR3 length: 14 amino acids. The V gene end was trimmed by 7 bases and the J gene end by 2 bases; junction bases not matched to a gene: 6.

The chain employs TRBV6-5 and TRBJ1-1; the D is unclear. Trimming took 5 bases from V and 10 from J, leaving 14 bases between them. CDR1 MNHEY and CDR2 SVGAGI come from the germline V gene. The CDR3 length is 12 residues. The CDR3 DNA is TGTGCCAGCAGTGCGGTTGGGGAGGCAGCTTTCTTT. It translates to CASSAVGEAAFF.

CDR3 sequence (DNA): TGTGCCAGCAGTGTAAGACAGGGAAACACCATATATTTT. Translated, it gives CASSVRQGNTIYF. The rearrangement uses TRBV6-5 and TRBJ1-3, with D possibly TRBD1 on 5 matching bases. The CDR3 has 13 amino acids. Germline CDR1 is MNHEY and CDR2 is SVGAGI. Between the trimmed V and J ends, which lost 5 bases and 4 bases, there was a span of 9 bases.

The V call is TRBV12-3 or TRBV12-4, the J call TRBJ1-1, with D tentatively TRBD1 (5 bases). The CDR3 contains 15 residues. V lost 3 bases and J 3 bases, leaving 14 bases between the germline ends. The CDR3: CASSFRTRGDTEAFF. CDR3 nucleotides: TGTGCCAGCAGTTTCAGAACTCGGGGGGACACTGAAGCTTTCTTT.

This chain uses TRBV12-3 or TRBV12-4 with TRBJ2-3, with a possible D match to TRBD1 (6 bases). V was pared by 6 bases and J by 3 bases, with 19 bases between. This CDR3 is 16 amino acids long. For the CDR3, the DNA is TGTGCCAGCAGCATGGACAGCCGCTTATTTACAGATACGCAGTATTTT. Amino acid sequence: CASSMDSRLFTDTQYF.

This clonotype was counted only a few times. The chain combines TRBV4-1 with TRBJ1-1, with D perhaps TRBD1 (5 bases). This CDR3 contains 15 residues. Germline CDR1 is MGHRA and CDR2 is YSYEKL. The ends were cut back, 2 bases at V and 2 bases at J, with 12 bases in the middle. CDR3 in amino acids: CASSQPGTENTEAFF. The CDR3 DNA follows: TGCGCCAGCAGCCAACCGGGGACGGAAAACACTGAAGCTTTCTTT.